This TCR beta chain is from a study of OX40 agonist ivuxolimab in advanced cancers. Looking at the study overall: Ivuxolimab was an agonistic, fully human IgG2 monoclonal antibody directed against OX40 (CD134), a costimulatory receptor. Intravenous ivuxolimab was administered to patients every 2 weeks at six dose levels: 0.01, 0.1, 0.3, 1.5, 3 and 10 mg/kg. Of the 50 or so patients in dose escalation, around 19 had hepatocellular carcinoma, roughly 15 had melanoma, 9 had renal cell carcinoma and 9 had head and neck cancer. In the dose-escalation cohort, 82.7% of patients were male, and the mean age was approximately 55 years, with a range of roughly 20 to 80. Prior anti-PD-1, anti-PD-L1 or anti-CTLA-4 therapy was permitted, and checkpoint inhibitors had been received by around 39% of dose-escalation patients. Partial responses were achieved by three dose-escalation patients, of whom one had hepatocellular carcinoma and two had cutaneous melanoma. Peripheral TCRbeta sequencing was intended to test whether TCR sequence diversity was altered and clonal T-cell expansion was caused by ivuxolimab. The monotherapy dose-escalation portion (N of about 47 patients) of the phase I ivuxolimab trial is reported in the paper. Study-level results and caveats: Antigen specificity was not determined for the clonally expanded peripheral T cells. At doses of 0.1 to 3.0 mg/kg, clonal expansion of both CD4+ and CD8+ T cells in blood was seen between baseline and week 6. In partial responders in the 0.1-3.0 mg/kg groups, normalized peripheral clonal expansion was found to be among the lowest, especially among CD8+ T cells. On average, CD8+ T cells showed more expanded clones than CD4+ T cells after ivuxolimab. Low levels of normalized T-cell clonal expansion were also seen in some nonresponding patients.

Notes on this clone: Its antigen is currently not known. No much larger clone exists at a distance of one base, and base qualities are not known.

The CDR3 goes from the cysteine to the phenylalanine over 16 residues. Of all the DNA, just the CDR3 is kept, 48 bases in frame from base 1. The germline ends are 10 bases apart after V is trimmed by 0 bases and J by 0 bases. CDR1 and CDR2 were assigned from the germline V gene as KGHSH and LQKENI. Genomic DNA was extracted from sorted cells for sequencing of the TCRbeta CDR3 region. The immunoSEQ Assay was used to sequence the TCRbeta CDR3 regions. This immuneACCESS table, as held by TCRdb, lists in-frame sequences with V and J called but not all clones. Of the missing ones, under half trace to an unresolved V gene in checked studies; the others have no known cause. Counted in this sample were approximately 60,000 clones; 80% to 90% of them appeared once. 13% to 15% of the sample lies in the top ten. Patients with autoimmune disease history or receiving systemic immunosuppression were excluded from the trial. In every dose cohort, peripheral blood was drawn for TCR sequencing at baseline, cycle 4 day 1, and cycle 7 day 1. Samples were obtained from an open-label, multicenter, first-in-human phase I dose-escalation trial of ivuxolimab. Adults with locally advanced or metastatic melanoma, renal cell, hepatocellular, or head and neck squamous cell carcinoma were enrolled in the trial. Before TCR sequencing, CD4+ and CD8+ T cells were separately sorted from peripheral blood.

This TCR was sampled from an adult with an advanced solid tumor such as melanoma, head and neck, liver or kidney cancer. The specimen comprised CD4+ or CD8+ T cells sorted from blood, sampled in a trial of the OX40 agonist ivuxolimab. The chain joins TRBV18 to TRBJ2-3, and possibly TRBD2, on 5 matching bases. The CDR3 protein sequence reads: CASSPPSGISTDTQYF. The DNA is TGTGCCAGCTCACCACCGTCCGGGATAAGCACAGATACGCAGTATTTT. With the rest looked up from the reference TRBV18 and TRBJ2-3 genes rather than sequenced, the full variable domain is NAGVMQNPRHLVRRRGQEARLRCSPMKGHSHVYWYRQLPEEGLKFMVYLQKENIIDESGMPKERFSAEFPKEGPSILRIQQVVRGDSAAYFCASSPPSGISTDTQYFGPGTRLTVL.